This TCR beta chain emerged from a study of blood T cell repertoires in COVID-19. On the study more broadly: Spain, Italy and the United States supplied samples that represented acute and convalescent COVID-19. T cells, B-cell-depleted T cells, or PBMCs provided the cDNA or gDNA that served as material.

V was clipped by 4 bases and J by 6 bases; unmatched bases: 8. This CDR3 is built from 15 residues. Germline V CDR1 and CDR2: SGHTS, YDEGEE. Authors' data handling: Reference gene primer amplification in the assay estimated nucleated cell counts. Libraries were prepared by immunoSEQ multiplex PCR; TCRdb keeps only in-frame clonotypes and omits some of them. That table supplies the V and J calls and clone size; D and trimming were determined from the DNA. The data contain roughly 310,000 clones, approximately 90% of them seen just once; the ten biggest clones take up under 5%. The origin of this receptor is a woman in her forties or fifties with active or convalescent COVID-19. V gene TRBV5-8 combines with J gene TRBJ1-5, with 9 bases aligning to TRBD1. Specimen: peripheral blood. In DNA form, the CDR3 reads TGTGCCAGCAGCGATATTACAGGGGGCAGTCAGCCCCAGCATTTT. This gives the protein CASSDITGGSQPQHF.